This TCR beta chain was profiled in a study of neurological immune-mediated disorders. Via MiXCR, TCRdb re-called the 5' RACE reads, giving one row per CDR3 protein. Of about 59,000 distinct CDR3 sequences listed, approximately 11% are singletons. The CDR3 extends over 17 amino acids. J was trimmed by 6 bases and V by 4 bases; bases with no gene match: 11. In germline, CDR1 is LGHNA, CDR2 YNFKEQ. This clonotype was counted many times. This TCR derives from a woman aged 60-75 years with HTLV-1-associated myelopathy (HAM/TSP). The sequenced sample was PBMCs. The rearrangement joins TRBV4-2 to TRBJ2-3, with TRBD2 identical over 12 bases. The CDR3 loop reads CASSPGLAGRGKDTQYF. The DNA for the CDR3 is TGTGCCAGCAGCCCAGGACTAGCGGGAAGAGGAAAGGATACGCAGTATTTT.